One and the same sample provided the 9 T cell receptor beta chains below, sequenced in a study of T-cell memory formation after mild COVID-19. TCRdb re-derived calls from the 5' RACE reads in MiXCR, one entry per CDR3 protein. The table lists about 540,000 distinct CDR3 sequences, just over 20% of them singletons, with 9.5% to 15% in the top ten. The specimen sequenced was PBMCs or a T cell subset sorted from them (not recorded which). The receptors were gathered from an adult woman who had mild COVID-19 (a few samples of this study predate the infection). Cell type and time point are not known.

The V call is TRBV6-1, the J call TRBJ2-3; 7 nucleotides line up with TRBD1. This CDR3 spans 16 amino acids. Germline CDR1 MNHNS, CDR2 SASEGT. Trimming at V came to 6 bases and at J to 1 base, leaving 10 bases not matched to a gene. In DNA form, the CDR3 reads TGTGCCAGCAGCGGAATTCCGGGGACAGGCACAGATACGCAGTATTTT. It yields the protein CASSGIPGTGTDTQYF.

The genes are TRBV12-3 or TRBV12-4 and TRBJ2-5; 10 bases map to TRBD2. The V gene end was trimmed by 6 bases and the J gene end by 0 bases; junction bases not matched to a gene: 1. CDR3 length: 14 amino acids. CDR3 sequence (DNA): TGTGCCAGCAGCGGACTAGCGGACCAAGAGACCCAGTACTTC. Translating it yields CASSGLADQETQYF.

The J gene is TRBJ2-7, the V gene TRBV6-1; 9 bases map to TRBD1. This CDR3 has 15 amino acids. The ends lost 2 bases at V and 3 bases at J; junction bases unmatched: 5. The V gene's germline CDR1 is MNHNS and CDR2 SASEGT. The CDR3: CASSERTGDDYEQYF. The CDR3 DNA reads as TGTGCCAGCAGTGAAAGGACAGGGGACGACTACGAGCAGTACTTC.

The chain uses TRBV6-5 and TRBJ1-1; D not certain. V lost 4 bases to trimming and J lost 2 bases, with 11 bases between them. CDR1 is MNHEY, CDR2 SVGAGI, per germline. This CDR3 contains 14 residues. The CDR3 bases are TGTGCCAGCAGTTCCGGGATGCTAAACACTGAAGCTTTCTTT. Encoded protein: CASSSGMLNTEAFF.

The table lists this clonotype with a few counts. This chain links TRBV4-2 with TRBJ2-7; 9 bases map to TRBD2. Trimming cost V 0 bases and J 4 bases; bases outside gene matches: 7. CDR3 length: 16 residues. Germline-derived CDR1 and CDR2 are LGHNA and YNFKEQ. The CDR3: CASSQEGSAGGYEQYF. CDR3 in DNA: TGTGCCAGCAGCCAAGAAGGGTCAGCGGGGGGTTACGAGCAGTACTTC.

The chain is built from TRBV18 and TRBJ1-1, with D possibly matching TRBD1 (6 bases). This CDR3 has 14 amino acids. Trimming removed 3 bases from V and 4 bases from J, with 12 bases in between. The germline CDR1 and CDR2 sequences are KGHSH and LQKENI. The CDR3 DNA follows: TGTGCCAGCTCACCCCCGGCCAGGGGCACTGAAGCTTTCTTT. As protein: CASSPPARGTEAFF.

V usage is TRBV6-2 or TRBV6-3 and J usage is TRBJ1-2; no firm D call. Germline V gene lookup returns CDR1 MNHEY and CDR2 SVGEGT. Trimming stripped 2 bases from V and 6 bases from J, with 16 bases between. The CDR3 is 15 amino acids. CDR3 protein: CASSYPTGNPDGYTF. The CDR3 DNA sequence: TGTGCCAGCAGTTACCCAACCGGGAACCCCGATGGCTACACCTTC.

The chain joins TRBV11-2 to TRBJ2-7; TRBD2 agrees at 10 bases. This CDR3 comprises 16 residues. J was trimmed by 3 bases and V by 1 base; bases with no gene match: 6. CDR1 and CDR2 from the germline V gene are SGHAT and FQNNGV. CDR3 DNA sequence: TGTGCCAGCAGCTTAGGGTCTAGCGGGAGTGTCTACGAGCAGTACTTC. Protein: CASSLGSSGSVYEQYF.

The CDR3 reads CASSPRTANTEAFF. The DNA for the CDR3 is TGTGCCAGCAGCCCAAGGACAGCTAACACTGAAGCTTTCTTT. V usage is TRBV9 and J usage is TRBJ1-1; a weak D match, TRBD1 (6 bases). V lost 4 bases to trimming and J lost 2 bases, with 12 bases between them. The CDR3 has 14 amino acids. Germline assignment: CDR1 SGDLS and CDR2 YYNGEE.